Presented here are 26 T cell receptor beta chains from one specimen sequenced in a study of PD-L1 blockade in urothelial cancer. Specified time point: pretreatment peripheral blood. Clones were sequenced by immunoSEQ multiplex PCR, and TCRdb holds only the in-frame ones, with some missing. The sample lists approximately 47,000 clones; about 81% were seen once. Sequenced material: PBMCs, taken around atezolizumab (anti-PD-L1) treatment. These TCRs come from a man aged 50-59 years with urothelial cancer.

This sequence joins TRBV4-2 and TRBJ2-1, with D possibly matching TRBD2 (5 bases). The CDR3 loop spans 17 amino acids. Germline CDR1 reads LGHNA; CDR2 reads YNFKEQ. V lost 5 bases to trimming and J lost 0 bases, with 17 bases between them. Here the CDR3 reads CASSVGRRASSYNEQFF. CDR3 coding DNA: TGTGCCAGCAGCGTAGGTCGGCGGGCGAGCTCCTACAATGAGCAGTTCTTC.

This clone was seen only once. This chain links TRBV1 with TRBJ2-1; TRBD2 was called by the table and not checked on the DNA. TRBV1 is tagged as a pseudogene. The CDR3 is made up of 14 amino acids. As DNA, the CDR3 is TGCACCACCTCACTAGCGCCAACATCTGATGAGCAGTTCTTC. This translates into CTTSLAPTSDEQFF.

The chain carries TRBV28 and TRBJ1-2, with 7 bases that match TRBD1. Trimming at V came to 6 bases and at J to 4 bases, leaving 14 bases not matched to a gene. Germline CDR1 MDHEN, CDR2 SYDVKM. This CDR3 comprises 16 residues. DNA of the CDR3: TGTGCCAGCAGACCACCCCCGGGACAGACCATCTATGGCTACACCTTC. Translation: CASRPPPGQTIYGYTF.

This chain joins TRBV7-9 and TRBJ1-2; 8 bases fit TRBD1. Germline assignment: CDR1 SEHNR and CDR2 FQNEAQ (reference sequence). The CDR3 is 19 residues long. V lost 1 base and J lost 5; bases outside the gene matches: 18. The DNA for the CDR3 is TGTGCCAGCAGCTTAGAGCCAACCGGGACAGGCGCCTTTAGGTATGGCTACACCTTC. It is translated as CASSLEPTGTGAFRYGYTF.

This chain uses TRBV7-8 with TRBJ2-7, with D unclear. Trimming removed 4 bases at V and 6 bases at J, with 10 bases between. Germline V gives CDR1 SGHVS, CDR2 FQNEAQ. The CDR3 has 12 residues. CDR3 sequence reads: CASSSGLGEQYF. The DNA of the CDR3 is TGTGCCAGCAGCTCGGGTTTGGGCGAGCAGTACTTC.

This clone showed up just once. The chain uses TRBV5-1 and TRBJ1-2; 7 nucleotides align to TRBD1. Germline loops: CDR1 SGHRS, CDR2 YFSETQ. The V segment lost 0 bases and the J segment 4 bases; nucleotides outside the gene matches: 3. This CDR3 has 14 residues. The CDR3 sequence is CASSLGGGLYGYTF. The DNA for the CDR3 is TGCGCCAGCAGCTTGGGAGGGGGCCTCTATGGCTACACCTTC.

The V gene is TRBV19, the J gene TRBJ2-3; D possibly corresponds to TRBD1 (5 bases). Deletions cut 7 bases from V and 2 bases from J, with 10 bases between. Germline CDR1 LNHDA, CDR2 SQIVND (reference sequence). The CDR3 has 13 amino acids. DNA of the CDR3: TGTGCCAGTATGGGGCAAAACACAGATACGCAGTATTTT. The encoded protein is CASMGQNTDTQYF.

The chain links TRBV18 to TRBJ2-7, with D tentatively TRBD2 (6 bases). The CDR3 runs to 12 residues. V was pared by 4 bases and J by 7 bases, with 11 bases between. Per the germline V gene, CDR1 is KGHSH and CDR2 is LQKENI. CDR3 nucleotide sequence: TGTGCCAGCTCACAATCAAGCGGGGAGCAGTACGTC. Residues: CASSQSSGEQYV.

V gene TRBV29-1 combines with J gene TRBJ1-1, with TRBD1 matching 9 bases. The ends lost 7 bases at V and 1 base at J; junction bases unmatched: 4. This CDR3 region has 13 residues. The V gene's germline CDR1 is SQVTM and CDR2 ANQGSEA. CDR3 residues: CSGNRGQNTEAFF. For the CDR3, the DNA is TGCAGCGGGAACAGGGGGCAGAACACTGAAGCTTTCTTT. Together with reference TRBV29-1 and TRBJ1-1, the CDR3 gives the full variable domain: SAVISQKPSRDICQRGTSLTIQCQVDSQVTMMFWYRQQPGQSLTLIATANQGSEATYESGFVIDKFPISRPNLTFSTLTVSNMSPEDSSIYLCSGNRGQNTEAFFGQGTRLTVV.

This clone was detected once. The V and J genes are TRBV29-1 and TRBJ1-2; a possible D gene is TRBD1 (6 bases). Germline lookup yields CDR1 SQVTM and CDR2 ANQGSEA. The V end was cut by 6 bases, the J end by 4 bases, with 15 bases between. The CDR3 loop spans 13 amino acids. Written as DNA, the CDR3 is TGCAGCGTGAGACAGGCAACTGTCTATGGCTACACCTTC. Translation: CSVRQATVYGYTF.

This clone showed up just once. This chain joins TRBV5-1 and TRBJ2-5, with D uncertain. This CDR3 spans 13 amino acids. Germline CDR1 reads SGHRS; CDR2 reads YFSETQ. The V end was cut by 1 base, the J end by 5 bases, with 9 bases between. This CDR3 reads CASSLRFGETQYF. As DNA, the CDR3 is TGCGCCAGCAGCTTGCGGTTCGGGGAGACCCAGTACTTC.

The J gene is TRBJ2-2, the V gene TRBV29-1; TRBD1 matches at 8 bases. Germline V gene lookup returns CDR1 SQVTM and CDR2 ANQGSEA. V lost 8 bases to trimming and J lost 7 bases; unmatched junction nucleotides: 9. The CDR3 spans 13 residues. The CDR3 is CSIFRGLGGELFF. For the CDR3, the DNA is TGCAGCATATTCAGGGGGCTAGGCGGGGAGCTGTTTTTT.

The genes are TRBV18 and TRBJ2-1, with 9 bases aligning to TRBD2. Trimming at V came to 1 base and at J to 9 bases, leaving 4 bases not matched to a gene. Looked up from germline, CDR1 is KGHSH and CDR2 is LQKENI. The CDR3 sequence is 14 residues long. The CDR3 bases are TGTGCCAGCTCACCACTAGCGGGAGAAAGTGAGCAGTTCTTC. Amino acids: CASSPLAGESEQFF.

The chain links TRBV6-5 to TRBJ1-3; no clear D gene. V dropped 7 bases and J dropped 0 bases, with 4 bases sitting between them. CDR1 is MNHEY, CDR2 SVGAGI, per germline. The CDR3 contains 12 residues. CDR3 region: CASTNSGNTIYF. DNA for the CDR3: TGTGCCAGCACCAACTCTGGAAACACCATATATTTT.

The rearrangement joins TRBV7-9 to TRBJ1-5; D remains unclear. Looked up from germline, CDR1 is SEHNR and CDR2 is FQNEAQ (reference sequence). This CDR3 contains 12 residues. V gave up 5 bases and J gave up 2 bases, with 4 bases separating them. CDR3 residues: CASSPGNQPQHF. CDR3 bases: TGTGCCAGCAGCCCAGGCAATCAGCCCCAGCATTTT. The full variable domain, its missing parts supplied by reference TRBV7-9 and TRBJ1-5, is DTGVSQNPRHKITKRGQNVTFRCDPISEHNRLYWYRQTLGQGPEFLTYFQNEAQLEKSRLLSDRFSAERPKGSFSTLEIQRTEQGDSAMYLCASSPGNQPQHFGDGTRLSIL.

The chain couples TRBV11-3 to TRBJ2-5; 8 bases are shared with TRBD2. Germline V gene data show CDR1 as SGHNT and CDR2 as YENEEA. With 8 bases clipped from V and 7 bases from J, the junction kept 15 bases outside the gene matches. The CDR3 is 15 amino acids. In DNA form, the CDR3 reads TGTGCCAGCGGATCCGGGGGGGGACCCCATGGGACCCAGTACTTC. It specifies CASGSGGGPHGTQYF.

This chain connects TRBV18 to TRBJ2-1; 11 nucleotides align to TRBD2. Germline V gives CDR1 KGHSH, CDR2 LQKENI. CDR3 length equals 16 residues. V lost 3 bases, J lost 4 bases, and 5 bases stayed unmatched. The CDR3 coding sequence is TGTGCCAGCTCACCTCTAGGACTAGCGGGTTACAATGAGCAGTTCTTC. The encoded protein is CASSPLGLAGYNEQFF.

The V call is TRBV7-8, the J call TRBJ1-1; a weak D match, TRBD1 (6 bases). The CDR3 loop spans 13 amino acids. In germline, CDR1 is SGHVS, CDR2 FQNEAQ. Trimming pared 2 bases from V and 6 bases from J, leaving 10 bases between. CDR3 nucleotide sequence: TGTGCCAGCAGCTTACGGGGGGCCGCTGAAGCTTTCTTT. It translates to CASSLRGAAEAFF.

This chain uses TRBV19 with TRBJ1-1; 11 bases fit TRBD1. Looked up from germline, CDR1 is LNHDA and CDR2 is SQIVND (reference sequence). Trimming took 8 bases from V and 4 from J; bases not matched to a gene: 6. The CDR3 loop spans 14 amino acids. The CDR3 sequence: CASRTGGRVTEAFF. CDR3 in DNA: TGTGCCAGTCGGACAGGGGGCAGGGTCACTGAAGCTTTCTTT.

The gene calls are TRBV9 and TRBJ1-1, with D possibly matching TRBD1 (6 bases). The length of the CDR3 is 15 residues. Germline assignment: CDR1 SGDLS and CDR2 YYNGEE. The V end was cut by 6 bases, the J end by 1 base, with 16 bases between. CDR3 bases: TGTGCCAGCACCCCCGGGGGGACAAGGAACACTGAAGCTTTCTTT. Its protein product is CASTPGGTRNTEAFF.

This clone has just a few counts. The V call is TRBV30, the J call TRBJ1-2, with 7 nucleotides matching TRBD1. CDR1 is GTSNPN, CDR2 SVGIG, per germline (reference sequence). V trimming: 6 bases; J trimming: 9 bases; junction bases outside the gene matches: 4. The CDR3 is made up of 10 amino acids. DNA for the CDR3: TGTGCCTGCTCAGGGGGGAGCTACACCTTC. It codes for CACSGGSYTF.

The rearrangement joins TRBV7-9 to TRBJ1-6; TRBD1 is a possible D gene (5 bases). Deletions cut 1 base from V and 7 bases from J, with 8 bases between. Germline V gene sequence: CDR1 SEHNR, CDR2 FQNEAQ (reference sequence). The CDR3 consists of 14 residues. The CDR3 DNA sequence: TGTGCCAGCAGCTTAGGGGGGAGGAATTCACCCCTCCACTTT. It translates to CASSLGGRNSPLHF. Full variable domain (outside the CDR3, taken from reference TRBV7-9 and TRBJ1-6): DTGVSQNPRHKITKRGQNVTFRCDPISEHNRLYWYRQTLGQGPEFLTYFQNEAQLEKSRLLSDRFSAERPKGSFSTLEIQRTEQGDSAMYLCASSLGGRNSPLHFGNGTRLTVT.

The chain has TRBV5-1 and TRBJ2-1; possibly TRBD2 for D (6 bases). The CDR3 is 14 residues long. Trimming took 0 bases from V and 7 from J, leaving 11 bases between them. Germline values: CDR1 SGHRS, CDR2 YFSETQ. Written as DNA, the CDR3 is TGCGCCAGCAGCTTGGGATCTGGGAGGAATGAGCAGTTCTTC. This translates into CASSLGSGRNEQFF.

The chain uses TRBV10-3 and TRBJ1-6; the D gene is possibly TRBD1 (6 bases). The germline CDR1 and CDR2 sequences are ENHRY and SYGVKD. Trimming pared 1 base from V and 6 bases from J, leaving 16 bases between. This CDR3 contains 17 residues. CDR3 sequence (DNA): TGTGCCATCAGTGAGTTCGGAGGGGGGGCAAGTAATTCACCCCTCCACTTT. This translates into CAISEFGGGASNSPLHF.

The chain recombines TRBV6-5 with TRBJ2-3, with 7 bases lining up with TRBD2. Germline V gives CDR1 MNHEY, CDR2 SVGAGI. The CDR3 has 11 amino acids. Unmatched junction bases numbered 1, after V lost 9 bases and J lost 4 bases. CDR3 residues: CASSGPDTQYF. As DNA, the CDR3 is TGTGCCAGTAGCGGGCCAGATACGCAGTATTTT.

In its sample, this clone was seen many times. The chain recombines TRBV7-3 with TRBJ1-2; TRBD1 matches 8 bases. The germline gives CDR1 SGHTA, CDR2 FQGTGA. After removal of 0 bases from V and 5 bases from J, the junction contained 8 bases not matched to a gene. The CDR3 runs to 16 residues. CDR3 DNA sequence: TGTGCCAGCAGCTTAACTCCCGGGACAGGCAGTTATGGCTACACCTTC. As protein: CASSLTPGTGSYGYTF.